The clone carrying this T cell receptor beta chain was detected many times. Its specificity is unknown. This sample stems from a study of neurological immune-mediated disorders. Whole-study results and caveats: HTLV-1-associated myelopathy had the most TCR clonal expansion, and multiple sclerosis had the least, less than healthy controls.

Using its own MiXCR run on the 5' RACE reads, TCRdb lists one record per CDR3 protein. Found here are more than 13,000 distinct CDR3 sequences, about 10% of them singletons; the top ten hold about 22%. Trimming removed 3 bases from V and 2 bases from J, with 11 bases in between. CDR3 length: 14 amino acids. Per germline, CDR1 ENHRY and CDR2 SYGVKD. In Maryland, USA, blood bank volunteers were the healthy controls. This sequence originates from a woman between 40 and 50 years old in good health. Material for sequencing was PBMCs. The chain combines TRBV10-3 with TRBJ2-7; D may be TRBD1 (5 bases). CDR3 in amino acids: CAISEDRTAYEQYF. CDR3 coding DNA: TGTGCCATCAGTGAAGACAGAACCGCCTACGAGCAGTACTTC.